This T cell receptor beta chain was identified in a study of T-cell reconstitution after alpha-beta-depleted transplantation in children. Study-level findings and limits: Hyperexpanded clones declined; after one year, newly produced T cells mostly supplied diversity. Several hundred rapidly expanded clones from non-depleted graft cells reportedly supplied alpha-beta T cells about two months post-transplant.

This clonotype was picked up many times. Antigen specificity is unknown. Preparing the TCRbeta library involved the use of unique molecular identifiers. TCRdb re-analysed the PCR reads in MiXCR, keeping a single row per CDR3 protein. The sample carries 45,000 to 55,000 distinct CDR3 sequences, around a tenth recorded once. This TCR was sampled from a male patient aged 2 to 10 who had a stem cell transplant for chronic granulomatous disease, so the T cells may come from the graft donor. The sample was PBMCs, mostly from graft donor cells, taken 60 days after TCRalphabeta/CD19-depleted stem cell transplant.

CDR3 nucleotide sequence: TGTGCCAGCAGCTTTAGGACAGAGACATATGGCTACACCTTC. This sequence encodes CASSFRTETYGYTF. The chain couples TRBV7-2 to TRBJ1-2, with D perhaps matching TRBD1 (6 bases). Trimming took 3 bases from V and 5 from J, leaving 13 bases between them. Germline assignment: CDR1 SGHTA and CDR2 FQGNSA. This CDR3 is built from 14 residues.